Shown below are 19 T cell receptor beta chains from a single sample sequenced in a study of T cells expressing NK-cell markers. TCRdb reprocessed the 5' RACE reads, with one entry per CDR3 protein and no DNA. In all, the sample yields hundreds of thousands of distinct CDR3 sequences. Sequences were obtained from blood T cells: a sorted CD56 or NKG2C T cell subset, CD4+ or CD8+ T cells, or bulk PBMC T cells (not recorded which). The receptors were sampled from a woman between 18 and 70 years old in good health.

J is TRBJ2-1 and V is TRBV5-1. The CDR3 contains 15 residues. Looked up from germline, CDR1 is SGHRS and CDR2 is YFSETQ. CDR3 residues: CASSLTLVSYNEQFF.

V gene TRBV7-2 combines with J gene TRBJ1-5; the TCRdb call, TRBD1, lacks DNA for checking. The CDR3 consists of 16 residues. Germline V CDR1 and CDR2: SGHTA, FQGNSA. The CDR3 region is CASSRYGDGRNQPQHF. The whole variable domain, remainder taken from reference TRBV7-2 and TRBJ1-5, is GAGVSQSPSNKVTEKGKDVELRCDPISGHTALYWYRQSLGQGLEFLIYFQGNSAPDKSGLPSDRFSAERTGGSVSTLTIQRTQQEDSAVYLCASSRYGDGRNQPQHFGDGTRLSIL.

CDR3 sequence reads: CASSPTTLEQFF. The chain has TRBV5-1 and TRBJ2-1; TCRdb indicates TRBD2, and absent DNA this call remains unverified. Germline lookup yields CDR1 SGHRS and CDR2 YFSETQ. CDR3 length: 12 amino acids.

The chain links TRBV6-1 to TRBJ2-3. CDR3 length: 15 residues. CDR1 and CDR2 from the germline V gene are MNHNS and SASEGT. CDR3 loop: CASRFEVGFTDTQYF.

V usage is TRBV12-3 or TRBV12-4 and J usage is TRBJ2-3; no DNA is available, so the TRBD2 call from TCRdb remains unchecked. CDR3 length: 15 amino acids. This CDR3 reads CASSRTSGIADTQYF.

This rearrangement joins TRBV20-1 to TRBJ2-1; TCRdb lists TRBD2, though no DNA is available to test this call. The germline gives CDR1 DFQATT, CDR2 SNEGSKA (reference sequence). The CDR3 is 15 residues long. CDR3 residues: CSARGPIRHHNEQFF.

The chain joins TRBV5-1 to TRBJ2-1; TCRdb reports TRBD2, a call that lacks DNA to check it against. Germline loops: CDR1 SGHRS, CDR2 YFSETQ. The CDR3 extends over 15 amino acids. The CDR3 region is CASSLEEGPYNEQFF.

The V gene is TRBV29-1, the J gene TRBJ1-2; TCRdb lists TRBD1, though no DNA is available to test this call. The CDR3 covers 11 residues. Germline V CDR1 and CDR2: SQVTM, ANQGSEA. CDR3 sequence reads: CSVETGWGYTF.

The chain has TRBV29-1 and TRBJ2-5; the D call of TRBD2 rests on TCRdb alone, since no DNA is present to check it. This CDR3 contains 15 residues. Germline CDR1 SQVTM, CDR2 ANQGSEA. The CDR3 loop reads CSVEDLAATQETQYF.

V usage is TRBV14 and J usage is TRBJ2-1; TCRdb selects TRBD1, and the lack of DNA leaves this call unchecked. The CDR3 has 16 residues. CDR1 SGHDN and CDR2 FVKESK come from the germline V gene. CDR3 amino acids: CASSRETGNSYNEQFF.

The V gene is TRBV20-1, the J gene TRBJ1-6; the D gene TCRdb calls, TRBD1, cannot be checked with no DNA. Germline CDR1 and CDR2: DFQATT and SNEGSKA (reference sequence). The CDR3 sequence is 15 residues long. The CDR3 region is CSARSDRGRNSPLHF.

The CDR3: CASSLRVGNTGELFF. The rearrangement links TRBV5-5 to TRBJ2-2. The germline CDR1 and CDR2 sequences are SGHKS and YYEKEE (reference sequence). The CDR3 is 15 amino acids. Variable domain in full (rest from reference TRBV5-5 and TRBJ2-2): DAGVTQSPTHLIKTRGQQVTLRCSPISGHKSVSWYQQVLGQGPQFIFQYYEKEERGRGNFPDRFSARQFPNYSSELNVNALLLGDSALYLCASSLRVGNTGELFFGEGSRLTVL.

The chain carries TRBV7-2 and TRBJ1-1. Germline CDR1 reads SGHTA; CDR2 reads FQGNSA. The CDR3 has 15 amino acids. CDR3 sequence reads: CASTVSGILNTEAFF. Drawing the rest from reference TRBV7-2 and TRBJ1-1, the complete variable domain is GAGVSQSPSNKVTEKGKDVELRCDPISGHTALYWYRQSLGQGLEFLIYFQGNSAPDKSGLPSDRFSAERTGGSVSTLTIQRTQQEDSAVYLCASTVSGILNTEAFFGQGTRLTVV.

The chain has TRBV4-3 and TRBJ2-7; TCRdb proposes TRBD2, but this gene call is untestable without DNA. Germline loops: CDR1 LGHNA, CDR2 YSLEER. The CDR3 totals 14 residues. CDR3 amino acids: CASSHGTAHYEQYF.

CDR3 protein: CASSLVGQYNSNQPQHF. The chain links TRBV7-8 to TRBJ1-5; the TCRdb D gene call, TRBD1, has no DNA to confirm it. Germline values: CDR1 SGHVS, CDR2 FQNEAQ. This CDR3 is built from 17 residues.

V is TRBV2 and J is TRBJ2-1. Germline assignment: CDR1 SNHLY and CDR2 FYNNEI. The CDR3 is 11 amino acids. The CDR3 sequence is CASSGYDEQFF.

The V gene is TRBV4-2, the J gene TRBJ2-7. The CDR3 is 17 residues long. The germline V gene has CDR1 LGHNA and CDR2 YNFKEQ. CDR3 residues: CASSQEPIAVPTYEQYF.

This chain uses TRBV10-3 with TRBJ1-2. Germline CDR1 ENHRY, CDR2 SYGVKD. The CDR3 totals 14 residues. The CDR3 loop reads CAISVGSPNYGYTF.

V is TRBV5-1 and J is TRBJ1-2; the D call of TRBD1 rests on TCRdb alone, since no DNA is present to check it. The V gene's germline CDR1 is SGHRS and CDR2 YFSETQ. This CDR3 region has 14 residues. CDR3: CASSRGEETYGYTF.